These 32 T cell receptor beta chains came from one sample sequenced in a study of blood T cell repertoires in COVID-19. The assay was immunoSEQ multiplex PCR, and TCRdb's table has in-frame clones only and misses some. The repertoire consists of approximately 200,000 clones, with roughly 80% occurring once and the leading ten covering 7.4%. Source material: peripheral blood. The receptor set was obtained from a woman aged 45-65 years with acute or convalescent COVID-19.

The rearrangement uses TRBV4-1 and TRBJ1-1; TRBD1 agrees at 7 bases. Germline trimming cut 3 bases from V and 1 base from J; bases unmatched to any gene: 2. Looked up from germline, CDR1 is MGHRA and CDR2 is YSYEKL. This CDR3 comprises 14 residues. The CDR3 coding sequence is TGCGCCAGCAGCCAGAGGGGGCCGAACACTGAAGCTTTCTTT. Translating gives CASSQRGPNTEAFF.

The chain links TRBV6-1 to TRBJ1-5, with 8 bases that match TRBD1. CDR1 is MNHNS, CDR2 SASEGT, per germline. Trimming took 1 base from V and 7 from J; bases not matched to a gene: 6. This CDR3 contains 15 residues. CDR3 amino acids: CASSEVQGVIQPQHF. CDR3 in DNA: TGTGCCAGCAGTGAAGTACAGGGGGTAATCCAGCCCCAGCATTTT.

The V call is TRBV6-5, the J call TRBJ1-6; D perhaps matches TRBD1 (5 bases). Trimming pared 9 bases from V and 14 bases from J, leaving 14 bases between. In germline, CDR1 is MNHEY, CDR2 SVGAGI. This CDR3 comprises 11 residues. The CDR3 loop reads CASRGPPALHF. CDR3 nucleotide sequence: TGTGCCAGTAGGGGCCCCCCGGCCCTCCACTTT.

CDR3 protein: CASSQERTSGSPPEQYF. In DNA form, the CDR3 reads TGTGCCAGCAGCCAAGAACGGACTAGCGGGAGTCCCCCCGAGCAGTACTTC. The chain links TRBV3-1 (or the pseudogene TRBV3-2) to TRBJ2-7; 13 nucleotides line up with TRBD2. The CDR3 is 17 amino acids. J lost 6 bases, V lost 0 bases, and 8 bases had no gene match. From germline, CDR1 is LGHDT and CDR2 YNNKEL (reference sequence).

V gene TRBV9 combines with J gene TRBJ1-5; D is unclear. The CDR3 length is 15 residues. Looked up from germline, CDR1 is SGDLS and CDR2 is YYNGEE. The ends were cut back, 3 bases at V and 7 bases at J, with 17 bases in the middle. In DNA, the CDR3 is TGTGCCAGCAGCGGAGGAGGGCAGTTTACCCAGCCCCAGCATTTT. The encoded protein is CASSGGGQFTQPQHF.

The J gene is TRBJ2-1, the V gene TRBV18; TRBD2 matches at 9 bases. Trimming removed 3 bases from V and 4 bases from J; junction bases left unmatched: 4. Germline-derived CDR1 and CDR2 are KGHSH and LQKENI. This CDR3 contains 15 residues. The CDR3 DNA sequence: TGTGCCAGCTCACCCGCTAGCGGGACTTACAATGAGCAGTTCTTC. It codes for CASSPASGTYNEQFF.

The J gene is TRBJ2-7, the V gene TRBV3-1 (or the pseudogene TRBV3-2); 10 bases agree with TRBD2. There are 14 residues in the CDR3. The germline gives CDR1 LGHDT, CDR2 YNNKEL (reference sequence). The trim removed 2 bases at V and 4 bases at J, leaving 2 bases unmatched. The CDR3 reads CASSQSSGSYEQYF. CDR3 DNA sequence: TGTGCCAGCAGCCAATCTAGCGGGAGTTACGAGCAGTACTTC.

This chain joins TRBV6-6 and TRBJ2-2; the D gene is possibly TRBD1 (6 bases). Germline V gene data show CDR1 as MNHNY and CDR2 as SVGAGI (reference sequence). V was pared by 10 bases and J by 2 bases, with 17 bases between. The CDR3 has 15 residues. The CDR3 sequence is CATARGGANTGELFF. CDR3 DNA sequence: TGTGCCACGGCCAGGGGTGGGGCAAACACCGGGGAGCTGTTTTTT.

This chain uses TRBV19 with TRBJ1-1; D not certain. Germline CDR1 reads LNHDA; CDR2 reads SQIVND (reference sequence). Trimming stripped 1 base from V and 4 bases from J, with 7 bases between. The CDR3 loop spans 13 amino acids. CDR3 sequence reads: CASSIAGSTEAFF. As DNA, the CDR3 is TGTGCCAGTAGTATAGCCGGGTCCACTGAAGCTTTCTTT.

The rearrangement uses TRBV9 and TRBJ2-1; 11 positions match TRBD2. Trimming took 0 bases from V and 6 from J; bases not matched to a gene: 11. The germline V gene encodes CDR1 SGDLS and CDR2 YYNGEE. This CDR3 is built from 18 residues. CDR3 DNA: TGTGCCAGCAGCGTAGGGAGTAGCGGGGGGGCTTTCCCCAATGAGCAGTTCTTC. Residues: CASSVGSSGGAFPNEQFF.

The V gene is TRBV6-1, the J gene TRBJ2-3; 8 nucleotides match TRBD2. J gave up 2 bases and V 4 bases, and 11 bases lay outside the gene matches. The CDR3 runs 17 residues. Germline V gene lookup returns CDR1 MNHNS and CDR2 SASEGT. As DNA, the CDR3 is TGTGCCAGCAGTGCCCGCGTACTAGCGGTTATCACAGATACGCAGTATTTT. Translating gives CASSARVLAVITDTQYF.

This chain joins TRBV5-1 and TRBJ1-6, with TRBD1 matching 9 bases. In germline, CDR1 is SGHRS, CDR2 YFSETQ. Unmatched junction bases numbered 4, after V lost 4 bases and J lost 5 bases. The CDR3 length is 15 residues. Here the CDR3 reads CASSPWDRDNSPLHF. The CDR3 nucleotides read TGCGCCAGCAGCCCCTGGGACAGGGATAATTCACCCCTCCACTTT. The full variable domain, completed using reference TRBV5-1 and TRBJ1-6, is KAGVTQTPRYLIKTRGQQVTLSCSPISGHRSVSWYQQTPGQGLQFLFEYFSETQRNKGNFPGRFSGRQFSNSRSEMNVSTLELGDSALYLCASSPWDRDNSPLHFGNGTRLTVT.

The gene calls are TRBV4-3 and TRBJ1-6, with a tentative D call TRBD1 (6 bases). The V gene's germline CDR1 is LGHNA and CDR2 YSLEER. Between the trimmed V and J ends, which lost 0 bases and 10 bases, there was a span of 13 bases. The CDR3 runs to 15 residues. The CDR3 spells CASSQDGGGRSPLHF. The CDR3 DNA reads as TGCGCCAGCAGCCAAGATGGGGGGGGCCGCTCACCCCTCCACTTT.

The chain joins TRBV27 to TRBJ2-3; 9 bases fit TRBD1. V lost 5 bases to trimming and J lost 1 base; unmatched junction nucleotides: 7. CDR1 and CDR2 from the germline V gene are MNHEY and SMNVEV (reference sequence). The CDR3 extends over 16 amino acids. The DNA for the CDR3 is TGTGCCAGCAGTCCTGGGACAGGGAATGGCACAGATACGCAGTATTTT. Its protein is CASSPGTGNGTDTQYF.

In nucleotides, the CDR3 is TGCGCCAGCAGAATCCTAGACGCTAACTATGGCTACACCTTC. Its protein is CASRILDANYGYTF. The chain links TRBV5-1 to TRBJ1-2; D uncertain. Trimming removed 5 bases at V and 0 bases at J, with 11 bases between. The CDR3 extends over 14 amino acids. In germline, CDR1 is SGHRS, CDR2 YFSETQ.

The chain is built from TRBV27 and TRBJ2-1; 8 bases are shared with TRBD2. Trimming cost V 8 bases and J 7 bases; bases outside gene matches: 7. Germline V lookup: CDR1 MNHEY, CDR2 SMNVEV (reference sequence). The CDR3 is 13 residues long. Written as DNA, the CDR3 is TGTGCCAGCGGAGCGGGAGAAGGGAATGAGCAGTTCTTC. Its protein is CASGAGEGNEQFF.

This chain links TRBV27 with TRBJ2-7; TRBD1 agrees at 9 bases. The CDR3 sequence is 13 residues long. V was clipped by 5 bases and J by 4 bases; unmatched bases: 3. Germline V gene lookup returns CDR1 MNHEY and CDR2 SMNVEV (reference sequence). CDR3 protein: CASSGTGPYEQYF. CDR3 coding DNA: TGTGCCAGCAGTGGGACAGGGCCGTACGAGCAGTACTTC.

The chain employs TRBV28 and TRBJ2-7; 7 nucleotides match TRBD1. There are 14 residues in the CDR3. Germline-derived CDR1 and CDR2 are MDHEN and SYDVKM. The V gene end was trimmed by 7 bases and the J gene end by 2 bases; junction bases not matched to a gene: 8. The CDR3: CASISGTATYEQYF. The CDR3 bases are TGTGCCAGCATTTCAGGGACAGCGACCTACGAGCAGTACTTC. Based on the CDR3 plus reference TRBV28 and TRBJ2-7, the full variable domain is DVKVTQSSRYLVKRTGEKVFLECVQDMDHENMFWYRQDPGLGLRLIYFSYDVKMKEKGDIPEGYSVSREKKERFSLILESASTNQTSMYLCASISGTATYEQYFGPGTRLTVT.

This clone was counted a single time. V and J are TRBV7-9 and TRBJ2-3; weak D call: TRBD2 (5 bases). Trimming took 5 bases from V and 5 from J, leaving 11 bases between them. Germline CDR1 SEHNR, CDR2 FQNEAQ (reference sequence). The CDR3 is 13 amino acids. The CDR3 loop is CASSKQREDTQYF. Here the CDR3 DNA reads TGTGCCAGCAGCAAGCAGAGGGAAGATACGCAGTATTTT.

The chain combines TRBV19 with TRBJ1-4; D is unresolved. The length of the CDR3 is 13 residues. V shed 7 bases and J shed 8 bases, with 14 bases lying between them. CDR1 and CDR2 from the germline V gene are LNHDA and SQIVND (reference sequence). CDR3: CASTGTVREKLFF. The CDR3 region has the DNA TGTGCCAGTACTGGAACAGTTCGGGAAAAACTGTTTTTT.

The V call is TRBV6-1, the J call TRBJ2-1, with 7 bases identical to TRBD2. After removal of 2 bases from V and 0 bases from J, the junction contained 4 bases not matched to a gene. Germline V lookup: CDR1 MNHNS, CDR2 SASEGT. CDR3 length: 16 residues. The CDR3 reads CASSELGGSSYNEQFF. In DNA, the CDR3 is TGTGCCAGCAGTGAATTGGGCGGGAGCTCCTACAATGAGCAGTTCTTC.

The chain is built from TRBV14 and TRBJ2-1; 9 bases are a match to TRBD2. From germline, CDR1 is SGHDN and CDR2 FVKESK. Trimming removed 1 base from V and 6 bases from J; junction bases left unmatched: 7. This CDR3 has 16 amino acids. The CDR3 DNA reads TGTGCCAGCAGCCAAGTTTGGCGGGAGGGCCTCAATGAGCAGTTCTTC. Its translation is CASSQVWREGLNEQFF.

The rearrangement links TRBV28 to TRBJ2-1; D is possibly TRBD1 (6 bases). Germline CDR1 reads MDHEN; CDR2 reads SYDVKM. V dropped 5 bases and J dropped 4 bases, with 9 bases sitting between them. The CDR3 is made up of 13 amino acids. The CDR3 bases are TGTGCCAGCAGTCTGGACAGTTACAATGAGCAGTTCTTC. Translating it yields CASSLDSYNEQFF.

The chain joins TRBV28 to TRBJ2-2, with 9 bases that match TRBD1. CDR1 and CDR2 from the germline V gene are MDHEN and SYDVKM. J was trimmed by 6 bases and V by 7 bases; bases with no gene match: 6. This CDR3 is 14 amino acids long. CDR3 nucleotide sequence: TGTGCCAGCATAAGGACAGGGGTGTCCGGGGAGCTGTTTTTT. Amino acids: CASIRTGVSGELFF.

The V call is TRBV2, the J call TRBJ1-2; D gene unclear. CDR1 is SNHLY, CDR2 FYNNEI, per germline. V was shortened by 7 bases and J by 1 base, with 13 bases between the two germline ends. There are 14 residues in the CDR3. The CDR3 is CASKARIFNYGYTF. The CDR3 DNA reads as TGTGCCAGCAAAGCAAGAATTTTTAACTATGGCTACACCTTC.

This clone was seen a handful of times. The J gene is TRBJ1-1, the V gene TRBV15; D not certain. CDR1 and CDR2 (germline): LNHNV, YYDKDF (reference sequence). The CDR3 contains 14 residues. V lost 0 bases and J 4 bases, leaving 9 bases between the germline ends. The CDR3 loop is CATSRDSAATEAFF. The CDR3 DNA reads TGTGCCACCAGCAGAGATTCGGCGGCCACTGAAGCTTTCTTT. The full variable domain, rest sourced from reference TRBV15 and TRBJ1-1, is DAMVIQNPRYQVTQFGKPVTLSCSQTLNHNVMYWYQQKSSQAPKLLFHYYDKDFNNEADTPDNFQSRRPNTSFCFLDIRSPGLGDTAMYLCATSRDSAATEAFFGQGTRLTVV.

This clone was found once. V and J are TRBV2 and TRBJ1-5; the D gene is possibly TRBD1 (5 bases). V was cut by 7 bases and J by 5 bases, with 12 bases left in between. Germline V gene lookup returns CDR1 SNHLY and CDR2 FYNNEI. This CDR3 comprises 13 residues. CDR3 residues: CASTNQGDQPQHF. Written as DNA, the CDR3 is TGTGCCAGCACCAACCAGGGCGATCAGCCCCAGCATTTT.

The rearrangement links TRBV3-1 (or the pseudogene TRBV3-2) to TRBJ1-5; no clear D. Germline CDR1 is LGHDT and CDR2 is YNNKEL (reference sequence). This CDR3 has 13 amino acids. The V gene lost 1 base and the J gene lost 4 bases, with 5 bases spanning the gap. The CDR3 reads CASSQVRNQPQHF. The CDR3 coding sequence is TGTGCCAGCAGCCAAGTCCGGAATCAGCCCCAGCATTTT.

The genes are TRBV6-5 and TRBJ2-5; D ambiguous. The germline gives CDR1 MNHEY, CDR2 SVGAGI. CDR3 length: 13 residues. V lost 8 bases and J 2 bases, leaving 12 bases between the germline ends. CDR3 coding DNA: TGTGCCAGCGTTTTAACAGTACAAGAGACCCAGTACTTC. Translating gives CASVLTVQETQYF.

The V call is TRBV28, the J call TRBJ2-1, with 7 bases aligning to TRBD1. Unmatched junction bases numbered 8, after V lost 6 bases and J lost 0 bases. The CDR3 runs 16 residues. Germline V CDR1 and CDR2: MDHEN, SYDVKM. CDR3 residues: CASSPQGPSSYNEQFF. DNA for the CDR3: TGTGCCAGCAGCCCACAGGGGCCTAGCTCCTACAATGAGCAGTTCTTC. Drawing the rest from reference TRBV28 and TRBJ2-1, the complete variable domain is DVKVTQSSRYLVKRTGEKVFLECVQDMDHENMFWYRQDPGLGLRLIYFSYDVKMKEKGDIPEGYSVSREKKERFSLILESASTNQTSMYLCASSPQGPSSYNEQFFGPGTRLTVL.

The CDR3 sequence is CASSLSSGGETQYF. DNA for the CDR3: TGTGCCAGCAGCCTGTCTAGCGGGGGGGAGACCCAGTACTTC. The chain couples TRBV5-5 to TRBJ2-5; TRBD2 agrees at 11 bases. Germline V CDR1 and CDR2: SGHKS, YYEKEE (reference sequence). This CDR3 is built from 14 residues. V dropped 4 bases and J dropped 5; count of bases not matched to a gene: 4.

The DNA for the CDR3 is TGTGCCTGGCGCCCACCCACACAGGTTTTCGGTGGCTACACCTTC. It encodes CAWRPPTQVFGGYTF. The V gene is TRBV30, the J gene TRBJ1-2; perhaps TRBD1 as D (5 bases). The CDR3 loop spans 15 amino acids. Trimming removed 5 bases from V and 7 bases from J, with 23 bases in between. The germline gives CDR1 GTSNPN, CDR2 SVGIG (reference sequence).